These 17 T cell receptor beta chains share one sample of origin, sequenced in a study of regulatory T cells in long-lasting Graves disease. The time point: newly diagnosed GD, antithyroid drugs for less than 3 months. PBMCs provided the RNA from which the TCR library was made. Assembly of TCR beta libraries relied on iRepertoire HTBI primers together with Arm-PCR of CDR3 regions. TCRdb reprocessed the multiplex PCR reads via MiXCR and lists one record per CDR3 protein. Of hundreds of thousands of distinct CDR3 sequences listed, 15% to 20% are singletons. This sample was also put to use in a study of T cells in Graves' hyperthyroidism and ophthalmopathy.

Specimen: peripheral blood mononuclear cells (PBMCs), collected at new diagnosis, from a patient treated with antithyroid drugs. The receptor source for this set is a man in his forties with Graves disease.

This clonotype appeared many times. CDR3 protein: CASSARTPGRLLFNNEQFF. The CDR3 DNA follows: TGTGCCAGCAGTGCCCGCACGCCGGGACGGCTTCTTTTTAACAATGAGCAGTTCTTC. This chain uses TRBV6-2 or TRBV6-3 with TRBJ2-1; D could derive from TRBD1 or TRBD2 (5 bases each). V lost 5 bases and J 5 bases, leaving 28 bases between the germline ends. Germline assignment: CDR1 MNHEY and CDR2 SVGEGT. This CDR3 is built from 19 residues.

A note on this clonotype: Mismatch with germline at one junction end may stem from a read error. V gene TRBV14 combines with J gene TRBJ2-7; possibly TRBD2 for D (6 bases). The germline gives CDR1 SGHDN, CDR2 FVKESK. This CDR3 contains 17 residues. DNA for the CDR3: TGTGCCAGCAGCCAAATGGAGGGCAGGGCGGCCGGCTACGAGCAGCACTTC. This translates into CASSQMEGRAAGYEQHF.

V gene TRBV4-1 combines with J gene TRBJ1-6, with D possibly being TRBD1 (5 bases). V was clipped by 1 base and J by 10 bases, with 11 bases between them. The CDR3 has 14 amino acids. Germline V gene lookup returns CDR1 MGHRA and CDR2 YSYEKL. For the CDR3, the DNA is TGCGCCAGCAGCCAAGTCCTGGGGGGGTCACCCCTCCACTTT. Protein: CASSQVLGGSPLHF.

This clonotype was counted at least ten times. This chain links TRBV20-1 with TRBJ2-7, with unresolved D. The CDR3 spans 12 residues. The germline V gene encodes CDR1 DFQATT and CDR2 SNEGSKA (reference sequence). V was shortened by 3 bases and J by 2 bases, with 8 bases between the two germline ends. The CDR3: CSARPGPYEQYF. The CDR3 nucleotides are TGCAGTGCTAGGCCGGGCCCCTACGAGCAGTACTTC.

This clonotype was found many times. The CDR3 DNA reads TGTGCCACCAGTGATTCGAAAGACAGCCGACGGGATACGCAGTATTTT. This sequence encodes CATSDSKDSRRDTQYF. V usage is TRBV24-1 and J usage is TRBJ2-3, with D possibly matching TRBD1 (5 bases). The CDR3 extends over 16 amino acids. Between the trimmed V and J ends, which lost 2 bases and 6 bases, there was a span of 17 bases. Germline V gene lookup returns CDR1 KGHDR and CDR2 SFDVKD.

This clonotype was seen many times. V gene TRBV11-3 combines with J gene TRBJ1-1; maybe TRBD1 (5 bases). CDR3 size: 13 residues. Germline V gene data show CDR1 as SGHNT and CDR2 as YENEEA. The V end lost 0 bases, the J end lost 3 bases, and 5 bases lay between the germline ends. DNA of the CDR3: TGTGCCAGCAGCTTAGAGGGGCACACTGAAGCTTTCTTT. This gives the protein CASSLEGHTEAFF.

CDR3 amino acids: CASSLPGPPEETQYF. The CDR3 coding sequence is TGTGCCAGCAGTCTCCCGGGCCCCCCGGAGGAGACCCAGTACTTC. The chain is built from TRBV28 and TRBJ2-5, with no clear D. Between the trimmed V and J ends, which lost 5 bases and 5 bases, there was a span of 18 bases. Germline V gene sequence: CDR1 MDHEN, CDR2 SYDVKM. CDR3 length equals 15 residues. Full variable domain (outside the CDR3, taken from reference TRBV28 and TRBJ2-5): DVKVTQSSRYLVKRTGEKVFLECVQDMDHENMFWYRQDPGLGLRLIYFSYDVKMKEKGDIPEGYSVSREKKERFSLILESASTNQTSMYLCASSLPGPPEETQYFGPGTRLLVL.

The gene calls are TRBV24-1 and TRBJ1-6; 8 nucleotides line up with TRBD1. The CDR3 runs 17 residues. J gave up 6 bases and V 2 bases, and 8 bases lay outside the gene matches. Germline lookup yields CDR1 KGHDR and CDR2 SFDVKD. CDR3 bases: TGTGCCACCAGTGATTCGGGCAGGGGGCACGGTAATTCACCCCTCCACTTT. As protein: CATSDSGRGHGNSPLHF.

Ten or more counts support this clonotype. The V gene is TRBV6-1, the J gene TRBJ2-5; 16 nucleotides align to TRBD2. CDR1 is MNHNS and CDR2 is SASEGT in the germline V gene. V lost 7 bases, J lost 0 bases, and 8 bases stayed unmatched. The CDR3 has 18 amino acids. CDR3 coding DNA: TGTGCCAGCACCCCGGGACTAGCGGGGGGGCCGTACCAAGAGACCCAGTACTTC. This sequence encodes CASTPGLAGGPYQETQYF.

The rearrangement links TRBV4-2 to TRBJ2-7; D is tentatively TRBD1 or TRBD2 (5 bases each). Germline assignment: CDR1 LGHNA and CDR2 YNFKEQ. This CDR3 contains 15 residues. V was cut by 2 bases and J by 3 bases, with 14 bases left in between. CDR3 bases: TGTGCCAGCAGCCAATCACCGGGACGGAACTACGAGCAGTACTTC. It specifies CASSQSPGRNYEQYF.

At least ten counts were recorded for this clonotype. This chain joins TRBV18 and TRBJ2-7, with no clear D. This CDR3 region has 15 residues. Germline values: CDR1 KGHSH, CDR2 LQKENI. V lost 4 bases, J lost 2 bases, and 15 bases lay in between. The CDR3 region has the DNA TGTGCCAGCTCACGACCGGCCCAGAATCCCTACGAGCAGTACTTC. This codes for CASSRPAQNPYEQYF.

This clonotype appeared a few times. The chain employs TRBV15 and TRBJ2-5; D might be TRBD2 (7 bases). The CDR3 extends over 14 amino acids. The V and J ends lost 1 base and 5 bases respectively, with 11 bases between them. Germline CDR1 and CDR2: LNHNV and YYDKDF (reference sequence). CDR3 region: CATSRAGGGETQYF. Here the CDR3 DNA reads TGTGCCACCAGCAGAGCGGGGGGCGGTGAGACCCAGTACTTC.

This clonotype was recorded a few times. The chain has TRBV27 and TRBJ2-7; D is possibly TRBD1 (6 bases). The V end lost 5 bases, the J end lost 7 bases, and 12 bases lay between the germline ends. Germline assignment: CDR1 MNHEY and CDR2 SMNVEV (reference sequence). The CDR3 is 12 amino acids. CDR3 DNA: TGTGCCAGCAGTCACAGGGTGGGGGAGCAGTACTTC. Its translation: CASSHRVGEQYF.

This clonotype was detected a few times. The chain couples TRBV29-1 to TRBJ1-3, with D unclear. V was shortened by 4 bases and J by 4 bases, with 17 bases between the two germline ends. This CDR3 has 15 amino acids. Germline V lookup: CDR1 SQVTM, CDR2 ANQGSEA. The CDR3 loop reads CSVGGLAARGNTIYF. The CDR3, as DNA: TGCAGCGTTGGAGGTCTGGCTGCGCGGGGAAACACCATATATTTT.

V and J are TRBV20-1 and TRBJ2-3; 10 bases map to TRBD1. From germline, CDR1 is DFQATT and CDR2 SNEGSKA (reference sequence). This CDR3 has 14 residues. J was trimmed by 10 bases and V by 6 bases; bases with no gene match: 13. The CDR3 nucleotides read TGCAGTGCAACTAAAACCGGGACAGGGGCGTCGCAGTATTTT. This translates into CSATKTGTGASQYF.

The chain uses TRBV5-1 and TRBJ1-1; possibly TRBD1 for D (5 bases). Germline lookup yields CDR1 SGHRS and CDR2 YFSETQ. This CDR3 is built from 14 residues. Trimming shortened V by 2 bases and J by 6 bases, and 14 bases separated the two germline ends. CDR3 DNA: TGCGCCAGCAGCTTCACAGGACTGGGGTCTGAAGCTTTCTTT. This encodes CASSFTGLGSEAFF. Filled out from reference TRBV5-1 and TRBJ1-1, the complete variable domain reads KAGVTQTPRYLIKTRGQQVTLSCSPISGHRSVSWYQQTPGQGLQFLFEYFSETQRNKGNFPGRFSGRQFSNSRSEMNVSTLELGDSALYLCASSFTGLGSEAFFGQGTRLTVV.

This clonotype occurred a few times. Written as DNA, the CDR3 is TGTGCCAGCAGGCGGCTTAACGGACAGGGCTATTCACCCCTCCACTTT. This sequence encodes CASRRLNGQGYSPLHF. The chain carries TRBV7-2 and TRBJ1-6; TRBD1 agrees at 8 bases. CDR3 length: 16 residues. Germline-derived CDR1 and CDR2 are SGHTA and FQGNSA. Trimming at V came to 6 bases and at J to 8 bases, leaving 12 bases not matched to a gene.